This TCR beta chain was recovered during a study of post-analysis software for immune sequencing data. Study-level findings and limits: When patients were compared with controls, 4 or 5 TRBV segments were more frequent, TRBV5-6, TRBV5-1 and TRBV20-1 among them. Clustering by F measure revealed strong co-clustering among samples prepared together in one batch. Versus controls, multiple sclerosis patients showed significantly lower diversity (normalized Chao1).

Incorporated into the TCR beta cDNA libraries were unique molecular identifiers, which served to reduce PCR and sequencing biases. From the PCR reads, TCRdb called clonotypes with MiXCR, one entry per CDR3 protein. Seen here are about 200,000 distinct CDR3 sequences, 25% to 30% observed once, and the top ten hold around 3.2%. This clonotype was picked up a small number of times. What it binds is unknown. The CDR3 runs 14 residues. Germline V gives CDR1 DFQATT, CDR2 SNEGSKA (reference sequence). The V gene lost 3 bases and the J gene lost 1 base, with 12 bases spanning the gap. The sample consisted of blood. This sequence joins TRBV20-1 and TRBJ1-2; maybe TRBD1 (6 bases). The clonotype was recovered from a girl under 18 with multiple sclerosis. The DNA of the CDR3 is TGCAGTGCTAGCAACAGGGTCGGTAACTATGGCTACACCTTC. Its protein is CSASNRVGNYGYTF.